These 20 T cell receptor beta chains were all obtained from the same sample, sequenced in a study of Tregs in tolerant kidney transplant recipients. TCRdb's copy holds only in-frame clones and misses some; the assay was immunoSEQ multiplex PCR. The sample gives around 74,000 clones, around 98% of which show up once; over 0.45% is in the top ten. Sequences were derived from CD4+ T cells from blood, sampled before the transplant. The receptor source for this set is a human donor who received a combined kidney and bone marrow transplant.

CDR3 sequence: CASSPGPPNYGYTF. In nucleotides, the CDR3 is TGTGCCAGCTCACCAGGGCCACCTAACTATGGCTACACCTTC. V usage is TRBV18 and J usage is TRBJ1-2; no firm D call. The CDR3 runs 14 residues. Trimming shortened V by 2 bases and J by 0 bases, and 7 bases separated the two germline ends. Germline CDR1 is KGHSH and CDR2 is LQKENI.

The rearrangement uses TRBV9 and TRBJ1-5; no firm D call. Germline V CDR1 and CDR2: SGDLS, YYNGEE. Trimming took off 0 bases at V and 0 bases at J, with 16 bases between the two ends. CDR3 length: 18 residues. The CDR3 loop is CASSVEEGSEYSNQPQHF. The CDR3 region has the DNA TGTGCCAGCAGCGTAGAGGAGGGTTCAGAGTATAGCAATCAGCCCCAGCATTTT. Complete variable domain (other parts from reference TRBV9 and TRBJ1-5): DSGVTQTPKHLITATGQRVTLRCSPRSGDLSVYWYQQSLDQGLQFLIQYYNGEERAKGNILERFSAQQFPDLHSELNLSSLELGDSALYFCASSVEEGSEYSNQPQHFGDGTRLSIL.

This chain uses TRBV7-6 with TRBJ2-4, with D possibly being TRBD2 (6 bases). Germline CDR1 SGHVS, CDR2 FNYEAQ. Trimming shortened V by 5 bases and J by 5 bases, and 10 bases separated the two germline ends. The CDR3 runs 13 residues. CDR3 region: CASSAGLQNIQYF. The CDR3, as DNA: TGTGCCAGCAGCGCGGGACTCCAAAACATTCAGTACTTC.

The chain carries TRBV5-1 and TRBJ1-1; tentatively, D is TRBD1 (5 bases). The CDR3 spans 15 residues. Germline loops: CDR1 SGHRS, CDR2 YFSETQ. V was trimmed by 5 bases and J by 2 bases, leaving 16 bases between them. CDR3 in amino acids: CASRARVTENTEAFF. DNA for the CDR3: TGCGCCAGCAGGGCGCGCGTGACAGAAAACACTGAAGCTTTCTTT.

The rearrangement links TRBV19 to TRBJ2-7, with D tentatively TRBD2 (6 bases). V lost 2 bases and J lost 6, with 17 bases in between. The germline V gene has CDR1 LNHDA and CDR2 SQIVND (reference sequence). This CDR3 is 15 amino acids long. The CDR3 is CASSIRAGSVFEQYF. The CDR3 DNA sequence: TGTGCCAGTAGTATAAGGGCCGGGAGCGTCTTCGAGCAGTACTTC. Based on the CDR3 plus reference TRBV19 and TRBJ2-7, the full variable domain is DGGITQSPKYLFRKEGQNVTLSCEQNLNHDAMYWYRQDPGQGLRLIYYSQIVNDFQKGDIAEGYSVSREKKESFPLTVTSAQKNPTAFYLCASSIRAGSVFEQYFGPGTRLTVT.

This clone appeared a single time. The CDR3 region is CASRQWRNTDTQYF. For the CDR3, the DNA is TGTGCCAGCCGCCAGTGGCGGAACACAGATACGCAGTATTTT. The chain is built from TRBV6-5 and TRBJ2-3; D gene uncertain. V was clipped by 8 bases and J by 2 bases, with 14 bases between them. CDR1 and CDR2 from the germline V gene are MNHEY and SVGAGI. The CDR3 is 14 amino acids.

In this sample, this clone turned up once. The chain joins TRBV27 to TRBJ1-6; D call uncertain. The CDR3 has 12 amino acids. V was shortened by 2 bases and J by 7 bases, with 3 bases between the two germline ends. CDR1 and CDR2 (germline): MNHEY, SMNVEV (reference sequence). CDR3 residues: CASSLRNSPLHF. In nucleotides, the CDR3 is TGTGCCAGCAGTTTACGGAATTCACCCCTCCACTTT.

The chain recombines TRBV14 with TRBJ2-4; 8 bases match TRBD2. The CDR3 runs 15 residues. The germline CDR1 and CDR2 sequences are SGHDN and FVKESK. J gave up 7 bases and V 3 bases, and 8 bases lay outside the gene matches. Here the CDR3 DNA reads TGTGCCAGCAGCCAGCCGGGACTAGATGGGAACATTCAGTACTTC. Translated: CASSQPGLDGNIQYF.

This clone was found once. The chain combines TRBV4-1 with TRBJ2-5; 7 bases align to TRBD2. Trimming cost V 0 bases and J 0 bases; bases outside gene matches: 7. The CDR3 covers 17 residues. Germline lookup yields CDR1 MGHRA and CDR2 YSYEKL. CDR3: CASSQDRVAGHQETQYF. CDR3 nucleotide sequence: TGCGCCAGCAGCCAAGATAGGGTAGCGGGTCACCAAGAGACCCAGTACTTC.

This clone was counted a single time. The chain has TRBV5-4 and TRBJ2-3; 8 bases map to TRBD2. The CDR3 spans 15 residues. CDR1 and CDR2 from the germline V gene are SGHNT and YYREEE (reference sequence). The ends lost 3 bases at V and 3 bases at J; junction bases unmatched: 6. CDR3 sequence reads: CASSSKRETTDTQYF. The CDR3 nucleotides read TGTGCCAGCAGCTCCAAGCGGGAGACGACAGATACGCAGTATTTT.

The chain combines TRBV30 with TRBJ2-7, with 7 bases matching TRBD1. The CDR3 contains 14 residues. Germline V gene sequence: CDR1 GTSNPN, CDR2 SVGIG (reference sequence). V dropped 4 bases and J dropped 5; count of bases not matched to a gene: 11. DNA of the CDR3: TGTGCCTGGAACCCGAAGGGGGCGAACAACGAGCAGTACTTC. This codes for CAWNPKGANNEQYF.

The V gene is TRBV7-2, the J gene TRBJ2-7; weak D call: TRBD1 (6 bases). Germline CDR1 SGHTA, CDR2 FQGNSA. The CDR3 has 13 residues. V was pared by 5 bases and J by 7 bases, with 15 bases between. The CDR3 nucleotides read TGTGCCAGCAGCCGTCCTGGACAGTTAGAGCAGTACTTC. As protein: CASSRPGQLEQYF.

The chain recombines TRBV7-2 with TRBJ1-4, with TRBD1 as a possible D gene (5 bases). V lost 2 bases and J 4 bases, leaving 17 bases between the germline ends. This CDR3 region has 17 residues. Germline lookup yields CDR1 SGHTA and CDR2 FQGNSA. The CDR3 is CASSLQRQQSFNEKLFF. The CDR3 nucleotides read TGTGCCAGCAGCTTACAAAGACAGCAAAGTTTTAATGAAAAACTGTTTTTT.

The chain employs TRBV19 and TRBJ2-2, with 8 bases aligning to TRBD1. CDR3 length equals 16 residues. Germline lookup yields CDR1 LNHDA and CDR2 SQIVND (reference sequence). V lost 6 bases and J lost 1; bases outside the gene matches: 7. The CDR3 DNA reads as TGTGCCAGTAGAGTATTAGGGACAGGGAACACCGGGGAGCTGTTTTTT. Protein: CASRVLGTGNTGELFF.

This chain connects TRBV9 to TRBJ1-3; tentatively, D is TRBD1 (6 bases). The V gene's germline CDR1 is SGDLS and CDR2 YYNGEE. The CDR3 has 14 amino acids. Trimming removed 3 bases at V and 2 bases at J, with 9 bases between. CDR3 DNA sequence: TGTGCCAGCAGCGGGTGGGACACTGGAAACACCATATATTTT. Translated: CASSGWDTGNTIYF.

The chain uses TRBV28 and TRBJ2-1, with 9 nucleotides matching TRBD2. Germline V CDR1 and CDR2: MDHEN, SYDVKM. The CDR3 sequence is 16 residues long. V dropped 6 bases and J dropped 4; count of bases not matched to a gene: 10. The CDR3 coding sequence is TGTGCCAGCAGCTCCCTATCTAGCGGGGTTTACAATGAGCAGTTCTTC. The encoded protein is CASSSLSSGVYNEQFF. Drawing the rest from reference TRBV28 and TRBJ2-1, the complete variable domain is DVKVTQSSRYLVKRTGEKVFLECVQDMDHENMFWYRQDPGLGLRLIYFSYDVKMKEKGDIPEGYSVSREKKERFSLILESASTNQTSMYLCASSSLSSGVYNEQFFGPGTRLTVL.

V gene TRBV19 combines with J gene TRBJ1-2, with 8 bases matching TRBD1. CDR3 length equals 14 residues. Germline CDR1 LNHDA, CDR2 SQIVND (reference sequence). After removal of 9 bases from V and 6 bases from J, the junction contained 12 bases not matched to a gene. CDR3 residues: CASTRTGRLDGYTF. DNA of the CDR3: TGTGCCAGCACGAGGACAGGGAGGTTAGATGGCTACACCTTC.

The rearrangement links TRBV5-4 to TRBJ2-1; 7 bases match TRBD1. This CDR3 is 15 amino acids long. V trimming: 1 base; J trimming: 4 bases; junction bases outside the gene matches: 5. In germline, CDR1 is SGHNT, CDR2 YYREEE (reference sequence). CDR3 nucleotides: TGTGCCAGCAGCTTGCGGGACAGACCTTACAATGAGCAGTTCTTC. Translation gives CASSLRDRPYNEQFF.

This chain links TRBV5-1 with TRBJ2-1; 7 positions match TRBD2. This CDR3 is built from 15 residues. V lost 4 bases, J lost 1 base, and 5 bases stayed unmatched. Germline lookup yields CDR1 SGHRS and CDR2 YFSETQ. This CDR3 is CASSAAGDSYNEQFF. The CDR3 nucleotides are TGCGCCAGCAGCGCCGCGGGAGATTCCTACAATGAGCAGTTCTTC.

In nucleotides, the CDR3 is TGTGCCAGCAACCCCGGGGGGACAGGGGCCGGGGAGCTGTTTTTT. The encoded protein is CASNPGGTGAGELFF. The chain uses TRBV28 and TRBJ2-2; the match to TRBD1 covers 10 bases. The CDR3 has 15 amino acids. From germline, CDR1 is MDHEN and CDR2 SYDVKM. The trim removed 7 bases at V and 6 bases at J, leaving 8 bases unmatched.